This T cell receptor (beta chain) was profiled in a study of tumor-infiltrating lymphocytes in primary liver carcinoma. For blood RNA, unsorted whole blood served as the source, and germline DNA was extracted too. Total RNA amounting to around 540 ng was the source from which TCR beta cDNA was made with a constant-region primer. ARM-PCR, slightly modified, supplied the TCR beta libraries through three nested multiplex PCR rounds. It was with TRBV1-TRBV30 forward primers and a C-beta reverse primer that the first two PCR rounds were run, at approximately 10 cycles each. From the multiplex PCR reads, TCRdb called clonotypes with MiXCR, one entry per CDR3 protein. The sample records roughly 330,000 distinct CDR3 sequences, 65% being singletons. Trimming left V 6 bases short and J 5 bases short, with 16 bases between. The CDR3 contains 14 residues.

This clonotype originated in a man aged 40-49 years with primary liver carcinoma and hepatitis B virus infection. The rearrangement uses TRBV12-3 or TRBV12-4 and TRBJ2-5, with D perhaps TRBD1 (6 bases). The sequenced material came from peripheral blood. CDR3 nucleotide sequence: TGTGCCAGCAGCCCGACAGGTTCGGGGGAGACCCAGTACTTC. The encoded protein is CASSPTGSGETQYF.